Each of the 15 T cell receptor beta chains below was sequenced from the same sample in a study of CD8+CD57+ T cells in acquired aplastic anemia. Genomic DNA constituted the template upon which TCR beta VDJ and CDR3 profiling was performed. TCRdb independently ran MiXCR on the reads; one entry per CDR3 protein. The table lists some 410,000 distinct CDR3 sequences, approximately 70% of them singletons. The sequencing input was sorted CD4+, CD8+, or CD8+CD57+ T cells (not recorded which) from PBMCs. The receptor set was obtained from a human donor in good health, serving as a control.

The chain is built from TRBV12-3 or TRBV12-4 and TRBJ1-2, with D uncertain. The CDR3 spans 14 residues. V lost 6 bases and J lost 8, with 19 bases in between. CDR3 residues: CASRPPGPTRGYTF. The CDR3 nucleotides are TGTGCCAGCAGGCCACCGGGTCCGACGAGGGGCTACACCTTC.

As regards this clonotype: Sequence at one end of the junction differs from germline and may be a read error. J is TRBJ2-5 and V is TRBV9; the match to TRBD2 covers 13 bases. The CDR3 runs to 14 residues. Germline V CDR1 and CDR2: SGDLS, YYNGEE. The CDR3 spells CASSSPLAGGRENF. In DNA form, the CDR3 reads TGTGCCAGCAGCTCCCCACTAGCGGGGGGGCGGGAGAACTTC.

Of note for this clonotype: No conserved phenylalanine or tryptophan is present at the end of the CDR3, so a read error is the likely explanation. The DNA is omitted, as the CDR3 cannot be located on it reliably, and the CDR3 follows TCRdb's listing. The chain has TRBV20-1 and TRBJ1-6; TRBD1, the table's D call, was not compared with the DNA. Per the germline V gene, CDR1 is DFQATT and CDR2 is SNEGSKA (reference sequence). The CDR3 contains 9 residues when both ends are counted. CDR3 in amino acids: CSAVDRGIA.

V usage is TRBV9 and J usage is TRBJ1-2; D uncertain. Germline assignment: CDR1 SGDLS and CDR2 YYNGEE. V was trimmed by 5 bases and J by 8 bases, leaving 16 bases between them. The CDR3 is 13 residues long. The CDR3 sequence: CASSSEASGGYTF. In nucleotides, the CDR3 is TGTGCCAGCAGTTCCGAGGCTAGCGGGGGCTACACCTTC.

The chain recombines TRBV7-3 with TRBJ2-1; 7 bases are shared with TRBD1. Germline trimming cut 5 bases from V and 15 bases from J; bases unmatched to any gene: 7. CDR3 length: 11 residues. In germline, CDR1 is SGHTA, CDR2 FQGTGA. Here the CDR3 reads CASSMTGSRFF. CDR3 DNA: TGTGCCAGCAGCATGACAGGGTCTCGGTTCTTC.

The rearrangement joins TRBV25-1 to TRBJ2-7, with unresolved D. The germline V and J ends were trimmed by 5 bases and 13 bases, with 24 bases remaining between them. The CDR3 has 14 amino acids. Germline values: CDR1 MGHDK, CDR2 SYGVNS. The CDR3 protein is CASSSRVSKSEIYF. The DNA for the CDR3 is TGTGCCAGCAGTTCTCGCGTAAGCAAGAGCGAGATATACTTC.

The J gene is TRBJ2-4, the V gene TRBV20-1; D gene unclear. Germline V lookup: CDR1 DFQATT, CDR2 SNEGSKA (reference sequence). The CDR3 runs 14 residues. The V end was cut by 3 bases, the J end by 0 bases, with 9 bases between. In nucleotides, the CDR3 is TGCAGTGCTAGGGCAGGTGCAGCCAAAAACATTCAGTACTTC. Amino acid sequence: CSARAGAAKNIQYF.

The V and J genes are TRBV5-1 and TRBJ1-6; D is unresolved. This CDR3 is 16 amino acids long. V shed 4 bases and J shed 7 bases, with 18 bases lying between them. CDR1 and CDR2 (germline): SGHRS, YFSETQ. DNA for the CDR3: TGCGCCAGCAGCCGGAGACATCACGCGACGAATTCACCCCTCCACTTT. It encodes CASSRRHHATNSPLHF.

The chain links TRBV19 to TRBJ1-1; D might be TRBD1 (5 bases). With 3 bases removed from V and 3 bases from J, the gap between germline ends came to 11 bases. Germline V gene data show CDR1 as LNHDA and CDR2 as SQIVND (reference sequence). The CDR3 sequence is 14 residues long. The chain's CDR3 is CASSIPGSDTEAFF. The CDR3 DNA is TGTGCCAGTAGTATTCCAGGGAGTGACACTGAAGCTTTCTTT.

This clonotype was counted at least ten times. The chain is built from TRBV20-1 and TRBJ2-3, with D possibly matching TRBD1 (7 bases). CDR3 length: 14 amino acids. Germline CDR1 and CDR2: DFQATT and SNEGSKA (reference sequence). The CDR3 DNA is TGCAGGGCCGTCCGGCCAGGGGGGTCAGATACGCAGTATTTT. This sequence encodes CRAVRPGGSDTQYF.

The V call is TRBV20-1, the J call TRBJ1-1; perhaps TRBD1 as D (5 bases). The germline V gene has CDR1 DFQATT and CDR2 SNEGSKA (reference sequence). This CDR3 comprises 15 residues. V dropped 3 bases and J dropped 2 bases, with 16 bases sitting between them. In DNA, the CDR3 is TGCAGTGCTAGCGGCCGAGCTGGGGCAAACACTGAAGCTTTCTTT. This encodes CSASGRAGANTEAFF.

The rearrangement links TRBV7-2 to TRBJ1-2; D ambiguous. The CDR3 consists of 14 residues. Trimming cost V 6 bases and J 7 bases, with 18 bases left between them. Germline loops: CDR1 SGHTA, CDR2 FQGNSA. The CDR3 DNA reads as TGTGCCAGCAGGCTAGAGTGCCGAGAGGGTGGCTACACCTTC. This translates into CASRLECREGGYTF.

The table lists this clonotype with a few counts. The chain employs TRBV3-1 and TRBJ2-1; the D gene could be TRBD1 or TRBD2 (5 bases each). The CDR3 is made up of 14 amino acids. Germline CDR1 LGHDT, CDR2 YNNKEL (reference sequence). Trimming pared 0 bases from V and 8 bases from J, leaving 11 bases between. The CDR3 DNA reads as TGTGCCAGCAGCCAAGATAGTCGGGGCCATGAGCAGTTCTTC. Encoded protein: CASSQDSRGHEQFF.

The V call is TRBV7-9, the J call TRBJ1-2, with TRBD1 matching over 7 bases. The CDR3 consists of 13 residues. Trimming cost V 4 bases and J 4 bases; bases outside gene matches: 3. Germline V gene data show CDR1 as SEHNR and CDR2 as FQNEAQ (reference sequence). The CDR3 DNA reads as TGTGCCAGCAGCTACCGGGACAGCTATGGCTACACCTTC. Its translation: CASSYRDSYGYTF. Variable domain in full (rest from reference TRBV7-9 and TRBJ1-2): DTGVSQNPRHKITKRGQNVTFRCDPISEHNRLYWYRQTLGQGPEFLTYFQNEAQLEKSRLLSDRFSAERPKGSFSTLEIQRTEQGDSAMYLCASSYRDSYGYTFGSGTRLTVV.

The V gene is TRBV20-1, the J gene TRBJ2-1; D is uncertain. This CDR3 spans 15 amino acids. Germline CDR1 reads DFQATT; CDR2 reads SNEGSKA (reference sequence). The chain's CDR3 is CSVERFRGWNNEQFF. The CDR3 DNA follows: TGCAGCGTTGAACGATTCCGTGGTTGGAACAATGAGCAGTTCTTC.